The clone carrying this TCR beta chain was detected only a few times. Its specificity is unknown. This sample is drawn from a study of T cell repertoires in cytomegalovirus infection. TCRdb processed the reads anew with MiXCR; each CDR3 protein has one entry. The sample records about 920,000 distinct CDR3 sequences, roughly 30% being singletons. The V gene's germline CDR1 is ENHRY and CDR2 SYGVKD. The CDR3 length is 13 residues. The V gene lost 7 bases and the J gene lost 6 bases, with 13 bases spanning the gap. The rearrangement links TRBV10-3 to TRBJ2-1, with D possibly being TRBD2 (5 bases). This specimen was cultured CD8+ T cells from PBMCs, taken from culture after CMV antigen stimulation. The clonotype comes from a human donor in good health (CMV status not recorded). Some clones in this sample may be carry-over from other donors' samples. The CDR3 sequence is CAITEAAPNEQFF. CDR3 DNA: TGTGCCATCACGGAGGCAGCCCCCAATGAGCAGTTCTTC.